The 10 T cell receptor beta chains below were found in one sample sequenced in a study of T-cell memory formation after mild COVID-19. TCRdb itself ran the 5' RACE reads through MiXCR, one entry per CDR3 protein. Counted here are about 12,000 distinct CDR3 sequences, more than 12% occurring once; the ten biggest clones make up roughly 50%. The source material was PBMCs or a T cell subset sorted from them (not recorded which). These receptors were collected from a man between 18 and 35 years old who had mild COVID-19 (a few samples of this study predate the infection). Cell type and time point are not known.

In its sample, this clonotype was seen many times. The CDR3 nucleotides are TGTGCCAGCAGCCCCGGGACTAGCTCCGTCTCGGCGCAGTATTTT. The encoded protein is CASSPGTSSVSAQYF. J is TRBJ2-3 and V is TRBV7-2; the match to TRBD2 covers 9 bases. In germline, CDR1 is SGHTA, CDR2 FQGNSA. The CDR3 extends over 15 amino acids. The V gene end was trimmed by 5 bases and the J gene end by 10 bases; junction bases not matched to a gene: 13.

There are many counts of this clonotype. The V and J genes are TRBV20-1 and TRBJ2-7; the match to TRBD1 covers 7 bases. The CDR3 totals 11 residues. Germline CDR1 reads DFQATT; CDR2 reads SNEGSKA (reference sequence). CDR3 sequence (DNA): TGCGCGAGACAGGGAACTTACGAGCAGTACGTC. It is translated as CARQGTYEQYV.

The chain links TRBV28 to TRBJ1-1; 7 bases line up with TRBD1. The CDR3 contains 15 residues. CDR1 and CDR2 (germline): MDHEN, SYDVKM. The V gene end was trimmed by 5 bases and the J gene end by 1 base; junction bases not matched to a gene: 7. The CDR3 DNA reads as TGTGCCAGCAGTCCACTAGGGACAGCGAACACTGAAGCTTTCTTT. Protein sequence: CASSPLGTANTEAFF. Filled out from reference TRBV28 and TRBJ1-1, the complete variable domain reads DVKVTQSSRYLVKRTGEKVFLECVQDMDHENMFWYRQDPGLGLRLIYFSYDVKMKEKGDIPEGYSVSREKKERFSLILESASTNQTSMYLCASSPLGTANTEAFFGQGTRLTVV.

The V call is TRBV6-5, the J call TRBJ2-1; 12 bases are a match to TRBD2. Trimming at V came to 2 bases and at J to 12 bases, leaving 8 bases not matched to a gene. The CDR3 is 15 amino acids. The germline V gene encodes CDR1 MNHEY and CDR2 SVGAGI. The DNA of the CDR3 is TGTGCCAGCAGTTACAGGGCTAGCGGGGGGGCAAGGCAGTTCTTC. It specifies CASSYRASGGARQFF.

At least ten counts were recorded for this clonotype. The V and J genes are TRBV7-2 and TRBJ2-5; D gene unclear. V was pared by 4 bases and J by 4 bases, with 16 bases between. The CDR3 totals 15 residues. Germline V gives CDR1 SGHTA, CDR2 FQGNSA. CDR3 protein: CASSSRTVTGETQYF. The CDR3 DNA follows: TGTGCCAGCAGCTCTCGGACGGTTACGGGAGAGACCCAGTACTTC.

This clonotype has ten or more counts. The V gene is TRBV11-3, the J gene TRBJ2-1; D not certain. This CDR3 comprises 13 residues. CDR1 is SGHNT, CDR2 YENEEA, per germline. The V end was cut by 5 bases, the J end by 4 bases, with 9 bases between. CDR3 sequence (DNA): TGTGCCAGCAGCCCGACGCGATACAATGAGCAGTTCTTC. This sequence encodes CASSPTRYNEQFF.

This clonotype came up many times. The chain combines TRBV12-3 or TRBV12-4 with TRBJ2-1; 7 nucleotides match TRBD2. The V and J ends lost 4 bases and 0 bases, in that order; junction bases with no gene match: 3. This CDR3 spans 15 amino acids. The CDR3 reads CASSSTSASYNEQFF. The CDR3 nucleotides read TGTGCCAGCAGTTCAACTAGCGCCTCCTACAATGAGCAGTTCTTC.

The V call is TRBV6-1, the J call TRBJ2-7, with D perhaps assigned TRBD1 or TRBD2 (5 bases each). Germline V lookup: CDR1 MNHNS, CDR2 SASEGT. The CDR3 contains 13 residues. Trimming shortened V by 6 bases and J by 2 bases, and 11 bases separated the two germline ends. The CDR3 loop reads CASSLWGTYEQYV. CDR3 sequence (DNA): TGTGCCAGCAGCTTATGGGGGACCTACGAGCAGTACGTC.

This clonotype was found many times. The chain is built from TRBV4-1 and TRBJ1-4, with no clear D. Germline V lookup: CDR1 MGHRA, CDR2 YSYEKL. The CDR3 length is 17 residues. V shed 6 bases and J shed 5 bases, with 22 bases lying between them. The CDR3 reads CASRRLLGSPQNEKLFF. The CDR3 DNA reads TGCGCCAGCAGAAGATTGTTGGGCAGCCCGCAGAATGAAAAACTGTTTTTT.

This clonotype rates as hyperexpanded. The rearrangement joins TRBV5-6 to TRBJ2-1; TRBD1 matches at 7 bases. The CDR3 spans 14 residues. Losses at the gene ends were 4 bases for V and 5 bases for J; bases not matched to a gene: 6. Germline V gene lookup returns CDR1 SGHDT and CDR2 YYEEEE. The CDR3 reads CASSPPGQHNEQFF. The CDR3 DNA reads TGTGCCAGCAGCCCGCCGGGACAGCACAATGAGCAGTTCTTC.